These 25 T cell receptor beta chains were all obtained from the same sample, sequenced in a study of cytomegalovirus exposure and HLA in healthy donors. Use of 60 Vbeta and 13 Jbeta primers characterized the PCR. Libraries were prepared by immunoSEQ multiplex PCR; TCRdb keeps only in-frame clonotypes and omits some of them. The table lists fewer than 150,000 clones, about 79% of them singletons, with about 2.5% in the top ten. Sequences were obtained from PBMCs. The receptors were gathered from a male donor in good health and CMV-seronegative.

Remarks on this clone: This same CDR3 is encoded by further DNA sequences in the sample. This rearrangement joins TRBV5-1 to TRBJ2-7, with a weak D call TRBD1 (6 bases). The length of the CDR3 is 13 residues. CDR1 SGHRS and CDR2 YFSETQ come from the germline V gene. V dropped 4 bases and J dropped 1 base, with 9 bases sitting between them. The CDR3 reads CASSLGQSYEQYF. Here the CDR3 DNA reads TGCGCCAGCAGCCTAGGACAGTCCTACGAGCAGTACTTC.

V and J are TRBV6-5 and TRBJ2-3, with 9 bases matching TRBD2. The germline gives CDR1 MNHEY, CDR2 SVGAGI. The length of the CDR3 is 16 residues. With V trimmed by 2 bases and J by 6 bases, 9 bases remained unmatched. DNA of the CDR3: TGTGCCAGCAGTTACGTTATTGCGGGGGGGCGGGATACGCAGTATTTT. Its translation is CASSYVIAGGRDTQYF.

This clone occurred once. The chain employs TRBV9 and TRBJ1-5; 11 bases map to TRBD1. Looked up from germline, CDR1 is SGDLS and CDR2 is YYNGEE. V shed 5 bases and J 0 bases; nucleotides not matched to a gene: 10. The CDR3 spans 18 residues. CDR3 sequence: CASRETGQGAYSNQPQHF. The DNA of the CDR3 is TGTGCCAGCAGAGAAACCGGACAGGGGGCCTATAGCAATCAGCCCCAGCATTTT. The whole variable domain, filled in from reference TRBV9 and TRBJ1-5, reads DSGVTQTPKHLITATGQRVTLRCSPRSGDLSVYWYQQSLDQGLQFLIQYYNGEERAKGNILERFSAQQFPDLHSELNLSSLELGDSALYFCASRETGQGAYSNQPQHFGDGTRLSIL.

The CDR3 DNA sequence: TGTGCCACCAGCAGAGATTCCCAGGGCCGCAATGAGCAGTTCTTC. Encoded protein: CATSRDSQGRNEQFF. V and J are TRBV15 and TRBJ2-1; TRBD1 might be the D (5 bases). V lost 0 bases and J 6 bases, leaving 12 bases between the germline ends. This CDR3 is built from 15 residues. Germline V gene lookup returns CDR1 LNHNV and CDR2 YYDKDF (reference sequence).

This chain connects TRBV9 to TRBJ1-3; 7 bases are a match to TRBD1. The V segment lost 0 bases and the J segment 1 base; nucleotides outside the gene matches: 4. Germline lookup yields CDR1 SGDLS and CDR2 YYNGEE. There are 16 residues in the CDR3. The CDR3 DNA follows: TGTGCCAGCAGCGTAGCCGGGACAGCTTCTGGAAACACCATATATTTT. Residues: CASSVAGTASGNTIYF.

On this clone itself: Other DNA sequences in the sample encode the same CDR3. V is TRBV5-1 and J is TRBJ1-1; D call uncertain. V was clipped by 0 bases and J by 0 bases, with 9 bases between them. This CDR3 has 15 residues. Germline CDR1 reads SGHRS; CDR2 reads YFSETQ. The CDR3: CASSLEGSMNTEAFF. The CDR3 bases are TGCGCCAGCAGCTTGGAAGGTAGCATGAACACTGAAGCTTTCTTT.

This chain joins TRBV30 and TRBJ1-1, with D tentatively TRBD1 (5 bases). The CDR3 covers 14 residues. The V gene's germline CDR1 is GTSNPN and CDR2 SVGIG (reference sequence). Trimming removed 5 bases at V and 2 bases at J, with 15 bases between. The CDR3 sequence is CAWVSRELNTEAFF. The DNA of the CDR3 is TGTGCCTGGGTATCCAGGGAACTTAACACTGAAGCTTTCTTT.

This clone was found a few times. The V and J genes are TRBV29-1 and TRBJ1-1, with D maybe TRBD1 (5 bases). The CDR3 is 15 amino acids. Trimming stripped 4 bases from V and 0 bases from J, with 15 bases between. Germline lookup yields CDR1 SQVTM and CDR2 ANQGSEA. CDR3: CSVGNRLKMNTEAFF. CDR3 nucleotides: TGCAGCGTTGGGAACAGGCTTAAAATGAACACTGAAGCTTTCTTT. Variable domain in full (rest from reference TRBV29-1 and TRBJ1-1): SAVISQKPSRDICQRGTSLTIQCQVDSQVTMMFWYRQQPGQSLTLIATANQGSEATYESGFVIDKFPISRPNLTFSTLTVSNMSPEDSSIYLCSVGNRLKMNTEAFFGQGTRLTVV.

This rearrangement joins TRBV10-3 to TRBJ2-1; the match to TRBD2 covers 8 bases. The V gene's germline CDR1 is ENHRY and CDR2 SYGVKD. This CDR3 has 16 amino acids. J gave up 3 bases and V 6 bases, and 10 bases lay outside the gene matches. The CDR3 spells CAISQATGTSYNEQFF. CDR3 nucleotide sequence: TGTGCCATCAGCCAGGCAACCGGGACTAGCTACAATGAGCAGTTCTTC.

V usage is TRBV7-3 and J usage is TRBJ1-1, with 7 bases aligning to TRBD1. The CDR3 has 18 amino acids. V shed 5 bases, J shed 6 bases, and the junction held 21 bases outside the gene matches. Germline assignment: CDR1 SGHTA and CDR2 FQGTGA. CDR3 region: CASSPHIKQTGKVPEAFF. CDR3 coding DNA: TGTGCCAGCAGCCCCCATATCAAACAGACAGGGAAGGTGCCTGAAGCTTTCTTT.

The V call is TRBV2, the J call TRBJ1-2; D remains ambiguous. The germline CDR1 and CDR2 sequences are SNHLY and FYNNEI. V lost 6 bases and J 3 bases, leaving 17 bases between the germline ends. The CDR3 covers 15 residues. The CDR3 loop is CASSVTPEPDYGYTF. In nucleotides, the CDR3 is TGTGCCAGCAGCGTCACCCCGGAGCCGGACTATGGCTACACCTTC.

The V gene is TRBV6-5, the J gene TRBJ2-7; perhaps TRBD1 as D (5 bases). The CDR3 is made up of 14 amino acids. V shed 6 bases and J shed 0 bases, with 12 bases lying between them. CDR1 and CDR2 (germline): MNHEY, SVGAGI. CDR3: CASRSTRASYEQYF. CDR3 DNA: TGTGCCAGCAGATCCACCAGGGCCTCCTACGAGCAGTACTTC.

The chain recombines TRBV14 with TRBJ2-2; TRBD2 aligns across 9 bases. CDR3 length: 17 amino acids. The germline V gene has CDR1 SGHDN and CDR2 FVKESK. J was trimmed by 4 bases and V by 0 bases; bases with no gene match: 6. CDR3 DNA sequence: TGTGCCAGCAGCCAAGAGGTCCTAGCGGGAACCACCGGGGAGCTGTTTTTT. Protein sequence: CASSQEVLAGTTGELFF. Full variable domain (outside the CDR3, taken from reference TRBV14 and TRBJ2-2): EAGVTQFPSHSVIEKGQTVTLRCDPISGHDNLYWYRRVMGKEIKFLLHFVKESKQDESGMPNNRFLAERTGGTYSTLKVQPAELEDSGVYFCASSQEVLAGTTGELFFGEGSRLTVL.

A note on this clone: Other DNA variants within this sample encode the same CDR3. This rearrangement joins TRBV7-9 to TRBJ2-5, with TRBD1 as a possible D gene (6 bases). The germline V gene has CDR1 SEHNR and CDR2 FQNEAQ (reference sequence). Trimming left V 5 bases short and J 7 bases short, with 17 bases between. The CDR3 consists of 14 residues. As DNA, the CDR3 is TGTGCCAGCAGCCCCTGGGACATGATCGGGACCCAGTACTTC. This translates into CASSPWDMIGTQYF. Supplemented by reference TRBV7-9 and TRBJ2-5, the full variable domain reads DTGVSQNPRHKITKRGQNVTFRCDPISEHNRLYWYRQTLGQGPEFLTYFQNEAQLEKSRLLSDRFSAERPKGSFSTLEIQRTEQGDSAMYLCASSPWDMIGTQYFGPGTRLLVL.

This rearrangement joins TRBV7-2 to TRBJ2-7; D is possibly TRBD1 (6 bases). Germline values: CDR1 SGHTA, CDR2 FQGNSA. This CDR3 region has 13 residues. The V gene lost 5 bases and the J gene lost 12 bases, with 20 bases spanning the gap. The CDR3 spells CASSLVVGDTGYF. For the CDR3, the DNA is TGTGCCAGCAGCCTAGTGGTGGGGGACACAGGGTACTTC.

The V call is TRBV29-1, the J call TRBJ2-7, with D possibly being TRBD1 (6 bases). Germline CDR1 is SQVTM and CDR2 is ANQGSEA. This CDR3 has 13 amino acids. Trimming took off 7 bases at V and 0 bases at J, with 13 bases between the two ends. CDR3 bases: TGCAGCGCCAGGACAGCAAGCTCCTACGAGCAGTACTTC. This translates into CSARTASSYEQYF.

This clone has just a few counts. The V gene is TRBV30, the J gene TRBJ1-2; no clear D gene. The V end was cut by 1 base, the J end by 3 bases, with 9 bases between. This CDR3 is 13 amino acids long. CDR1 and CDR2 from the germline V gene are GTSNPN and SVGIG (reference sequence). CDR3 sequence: CAWSAGMDYGYTF. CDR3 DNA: TGTGCCTGGAGTGCCGGGATGGACTATGGCTACACCTTC.

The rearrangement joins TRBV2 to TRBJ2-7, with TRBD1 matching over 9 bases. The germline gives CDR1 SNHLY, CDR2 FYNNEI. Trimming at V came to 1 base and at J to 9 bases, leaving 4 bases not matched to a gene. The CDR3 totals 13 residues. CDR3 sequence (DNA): TGTGCCAGCAGTGAAGAGGGGACAGGGCGGCAGTACTTC. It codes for CASSEEGTGRQYF.

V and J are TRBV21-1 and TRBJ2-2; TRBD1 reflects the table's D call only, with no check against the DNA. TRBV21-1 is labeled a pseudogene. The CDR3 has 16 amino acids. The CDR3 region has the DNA TGTGCCAGCAGCCCAGGAAGGGGGCACGACACCGGGGAGCTGTTTTTT. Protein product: CASSPGRGHDTGELFF.

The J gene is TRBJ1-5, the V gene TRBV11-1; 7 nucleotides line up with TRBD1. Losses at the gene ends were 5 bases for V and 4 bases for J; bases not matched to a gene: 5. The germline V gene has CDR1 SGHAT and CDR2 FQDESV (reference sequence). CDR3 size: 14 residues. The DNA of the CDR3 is TGTGCCAGCAGCCCACAGGGGATTAATCAGCCCCAGCATTTT. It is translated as CASSPQGINQPQHF.

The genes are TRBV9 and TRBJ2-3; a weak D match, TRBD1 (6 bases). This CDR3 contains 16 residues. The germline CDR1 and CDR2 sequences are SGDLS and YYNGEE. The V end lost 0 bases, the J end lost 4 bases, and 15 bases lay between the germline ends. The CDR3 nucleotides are TGTGCCAGCAGCGTAGGCAGGGGAGTAACGTCAGATACGCAGTATTTT. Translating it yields CASSVGRGVTSDTQYF.

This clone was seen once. CDR3 nucleotides: TGCGCCAGCAGCTTGGATCCTGGGCCCTCCTACGAGCAGTACTTC. Translated: CASSLDPGPSYEQYF. The chain combines TRBV5-1 with TRBJ2-7, with unresolved D. V was trimmed by 0 bases and J by 0 bases, leaving 10 bases between them. This CDR3 contains 15 residues. The V gene's germline CDR1 is SGHRS and CDR2 YFSETQ.

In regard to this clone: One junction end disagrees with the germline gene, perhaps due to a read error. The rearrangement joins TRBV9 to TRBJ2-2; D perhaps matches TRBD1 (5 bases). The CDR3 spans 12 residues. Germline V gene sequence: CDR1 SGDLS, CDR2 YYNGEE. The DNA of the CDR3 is TGTGCCACCAGCCAGGGCACCGGGGAGCTGTTTTTT. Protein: CATSQGTGELFF.

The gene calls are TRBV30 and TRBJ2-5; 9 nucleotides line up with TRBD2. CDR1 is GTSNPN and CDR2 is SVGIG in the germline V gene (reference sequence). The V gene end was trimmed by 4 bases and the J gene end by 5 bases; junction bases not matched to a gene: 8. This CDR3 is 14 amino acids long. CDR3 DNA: TGTGCCTGGACCATTGCGGGGGGGCGGGAGACCCAGTACTTC. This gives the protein CAWTIAGGRETQYF.

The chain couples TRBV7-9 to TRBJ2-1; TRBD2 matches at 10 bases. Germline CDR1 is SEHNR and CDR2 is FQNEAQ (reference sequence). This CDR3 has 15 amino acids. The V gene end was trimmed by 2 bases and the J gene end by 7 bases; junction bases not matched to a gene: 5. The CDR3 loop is CASSLLAGDLNEQFF. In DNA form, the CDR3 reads TGTGCCAGCAGCTTACTAGCGGGGGACCTGAATGAGCAGTTCTTC.